These 4 T cell receptor beta chains were all obtained from the same sample, sequenced in a study of cytomegalovirus exposure and HLA in healthy donors. Use of 60 Vbeta and 13 Jbeta primers characterized the PCR. Repertoires were generated with immunoSEQ multiplex PCR, while TCRdb's copy carries only in-frame clones and drops some. This table holds about 160,000 clones, 70% to 90% found once. Specimen: PBMCs. These receptor sequences come from a woman aged 18-29 years in good health and CMV-seronegative.

CDR3 sequence (DNA): TGTGCCGGGGGACAAGAGTTTTCACCCCTCCACTTT. Protein sequence: CAGGQEFSPLHF. The genes are TRBV28 and TRBJ1-6; the D gene is possibly TRBD1 (6 bases). Germline-derived CDR1 and CDR2 are MDHEN and SYDVKM. This CDR3 has 12 amino acids. Trimming took 11 bases from V and 9 from J, leaving 14 bases between them. Full variable domain (missing parts from reference TRBV28 and TRBJ1-6): DVKVTQSSRYLVKRTGEKVFLECVQDMDHENMFWYRQDPGLGLRLIYFSYDVKMKEKGDIPEGYSVSREKKERFSLILESASTNQTSMYLCAGGQEFSPLHFGNGTRLTVT.

The V and J genes are TRBV30 and TRBJ2-7, with D tentatively TRBD2 (7 bases). Between the trimmed V and J ends, which lost 7 bases and 5 bases, there was a span of 12 bases. The CDR3 length is 11 residues. Germline CDR1 reads GTSNPN; CDR2 reads SVGIG (reference sequence). CDR3 loop: CALRGADEQYF. CDR3 sequence (DNA): TGTGCCTTACGGGGGGCGGACGAGCAGTACTTC.

The table lists this clone with a count of one. The V gene is TRBV9, the J gene TRBJ2-7; TRBD2 matches at 10 bases. The CDR3 has 13 residues. The V gene's germline CDR1 is SGDLS and CDR2 YYNGEE. Trimming at V came to 0 bases and at J to 7 bases, leaving 1 base not matched to a gene. The CDR3 sequence: CASSVELAGEQYF. Here the CDR3 DNA reads TGTGCCAGCAGCGTAGAACTAGCGGGGGAGCAGTACTTC.

As for this clone: The sample contains more than one DNA sequence encoding this CDR3. V and J are TRBV29-1 and TRBJ2-1; 8 nucleotides match TRBD1. Germline assignment: CDR1 SQVTM and CDR2 ANQGSEA. V gave up 6 bases and J gave up 0 bases; unmatched junction bases: 1. The CDR3 sequence is 13 residues long. For the CDR3, the DNA is TGCAGCGTAGGGACAGGCTCCTACAATGAGCAGTTCTTC. Translation gives CSVGTGSYNEQFF.